Given below is one T cell receptor beta chain in context. This specimen belongs to a study of blood T cell repertoires in COVID-19. CDR3 length: 18 amino acids. CDR1 SGHNT and CDR2 YENEEA come from the germline V gene. J lost 2 bases, V lost 0 bases, and 9 bases had no gene match. The data were produced by immunoSEQ multiplex PCR, yet TCRdb's version contains in-frame clones alone and is incomplete. The sample shows over 200,000 clones, around 83% of them seen only once. The sample comprised peripheral blood. The rearrangement uses TRBV11-3 and TRBJ2-2; 7 bases fit TRBD2. This receptor was obtained from a man aged 35-49 years who had recovered from COVID-19. The CDR3 bases are TGTGCCAGCAGCTTAGATTCGGGACTATTCACCAACACCGGGGAGCTGTTTTTT. Its protein is CASSLDSGLFTNTGELFF.